This T cell receptor (beta chain) stems from a study of shared clonotypes between healthy human individuals. Study background: Those who served as donors were a couple of women and a few men between the ages of 18 and 49.

In germline, CDR1 is SNHLY, CDR2 FYNNEI. The CDR3 is made up of 14 amino acids. With 5 bases removed from V and 7 bases from J, the gap between germline ends came to 14 bases. Profiled with immunoSEQ multiplex PCR; TCRdb holds only in-frame clones, not every one. The table includes under 1,100,000 clones, 65% to 80% detected once. This sequence originates from a man aged 18 to 35 in good health. The sample taken for sequencing was memory CD4+ T cells sorted from blood. The subset: CD45RA-negative fraction. This chain uses TRBV2 with TRBJ1-4; D remains ambiguous. The CDR3 region is CASSRTSRGEKLFF. The CDR3, as DNA: TGTGCCAGCAGTCGGACTAGCCGGGGTGAAAAACTGTTTTTT.